This T cell receptor (beta chain) was captured by sequencing in a study of CD8 T cells in ankylosing spondylitis. Regarding the study as a whole: The study identified a TCR beta motif of fewer than 10 highly homologous variants that appeared characteristic of ankylosing spondylitis blood. Several of the motif variants were reported before in synovial fluid and blood from reactive arthritis.

For this clonotype: Its antigen is unknown.

Scientists made TCR beta libraries using quantitative 5'-RACE with molecular barcodes. One entry per CDR3 protein results from TCRdb running MiXCR on the 5' RACE reads. The top ten hold about 0.89% of the sample, which has 450,000 or so distinct CDR3 sequences, 25% to 30% seen once. Sequencing was performed on blood, either unsorted or a sorted T cell fraction (not recorded which). This receptor was identified in a male donor with ankylosing spondylitis.

CDR3 loop: CSARGQGNTDTQYF. The DNA for the CDR3 is TGCAGTGCTAGAGGCCAGGGGAACACAGATACGCAGTATTTT. This chain links TRBV20-1 with TRBJ2-3, with D perhaps TRBD1 (6 bases). Germline CDR1 DFQATT, CDR2 SNEGSKA (reference sequence). There are 14 residues in the CDR3. V gave up 1 base and J gave up 2 bases, with 10 bases separating them.